This record concerns one TCR beta chain sequence. This clone was recorded many times. This clone's antigen is unknown. No base quality values were provided; no much bigger clone lies one nucleotide off. Reading from cysteine to phenylalanine, the CDR3 counts 14 amino acids. CDR3 DNA is the only sequence kept; it has 42 bases, read in frame from the first base. V is pared back by 3 bases and J by 6 bases, with 13 bases lying between the germline termini. CDR1 and CDR2 were assigned from the germline V gene as SGHRS and YFSETQ. The source of the sample is a study of metastatic and nonmetastatic thyroid tumors (dated by TCRdb to about 2020). General notes on the study: Repertoires were compared across peripheral blood and tumor or nodule tissue samples from malignant and benign thyroid patients.

What the research found in general, with its limitations: In both blood and tumor samples, TCR beta diversity was reported to be significantly higher in malignant tumors than in benign nodules.

No patient had received any treatment before thyroid surgery. Using T-cell receptor beta sequencing, the researchers looked back retrospectively at clinical samples from patients, gathered between about 2011 and 2019. Library generation was performed with PCR. The sequencer listed for this sample is Illumina HiSeq 4000. High-throughput sequencing was used to profile the TCR beta-chain CDR3 region of each patient. From the authors' description of their analysis: CDR3 differences across clinicopathological groups were used to build a classifier for discriminating distant-metastatic papillary thyroid cancer patients. Repertoire diversity was assessed with the Shannon index, and tumor-blood repertoire similarity with the Morisita-Horn index. TCRdb reprocessed the public reads (quality trimming at Q25 with fastp, clone calling with MiXCR) and kept in-frame beta chains. What appears here as the V and J calls and clone size reflects TCRdb's work, not the paper's. The sample table records 100,000 or so clones; 14% to 15% of these occur just once. The ten most abundant clones make up 3.6% of the sample.

Rearrangement joined TRBV5-1 to TRBJ1-3, with the D gene not confidently named. This clonotype was sampled from a female donor with papillary thyroid cancer or a benign thyroid nodule (not recorded which). Some clones in this sample may be carry-over from other donors' samples. Sequencing input: blood. The nucleotide sequence reads TGCGCCAGCAGCTACGGCGGCGTTGAAAACACCATATATTTT. Its protein reads: CASSYGGVENTIYF.